The clone carrying this TCR beta chain was found a few times. Its antigen is unidentified. This record belongs to a study of shared clonotypes between healthy human individuals. As for the study in general: The donor group consisted of a couple of women and three men, aged 18 to 49.

Whole-study results and caveats: Of the naive CD4 clonotypes, around 4.9% were shared across a handful of donors.

Germline values: CDR1 MDHEN, CDR2 SYDVKM. The CDR3 consists of 12 residues. Trimming took off 7 bases at V and 6 bases at J, with 12 bases between the two ends. Investigators spread the genomic DNA of each subset evenly over several immunoSEQ plates. This table comes from immunoSEQ multiplex PCR, and its TCRdb copy is limited to in-frame clones, with some not included. The repertoire has 730,000 or so clones, 72% of them found once; the top ten carry 1.5% to 2%. This receptor was obtained from a woman aged 25 to 45 in good health. Sequencing was carried out using memory CD4+ T cells sorted from blood. Subset denoted: CD45RA-negative fraction. The V gene is TRBV28, the J gene TRBJ1-2, with unresolved D. The DNA for the CDR3 is TGTGCCAGCACCTCCCAAGAGGATGGCTACACCTTC. This codes for CASTSQEDGYTF.